This is a list of T cell receptor beta chains from one sample in a study of cytomegalovirus exposure and HLA in healthy donors. The table came from immunoSEQ multiplex PCR; TCRdb's copy has only in-frame clones and leaves some out. The table records 100,000 to 150,000 clones, roughly 79% of them present only once. The material sequenced was PBMCs. The receptors come from a man aged 18 to 29 in good health and CMV-seronegative. Both conserved end residues are part of each CDR3. The D gene is left open where the match is weak. The listing skips clone size in some rows; elsewhere it reads once, few, many or a size class.

CDR3 protein: CASSLGQGASTDTQYF
CDR3 DNA: TGCGCCAGCAGCCTAGGACAGGGGGCTTCCACAGATACGCAGTATTTT
V gene: TRBV5-1
J gene: TRBJ2-3
CDR3 length: 16
D gene: TRBD1
clone size: NA

CDR3 protein: CASSPWRGGYGYTF
CDR3 DNA: TGTGCCAGCAGCCCATGGAGGGGGGGATATGGCTACACCTTC
V gene: TRBV6-1
J gene: TRBJ1-2
CDR3 length: 14
D gene: NA
clone size: NA

CDR3 protein: CASSQDLGTVFRGNSPLHF
CDR3 DNA: TGCGCCAGCAGCCAAGATCTCGGGACAGTTTTTCGGGGGAATTCACCCCTCCACTTT
V gene: TRBV4-3
J gene: TRBJ1-6
CDR3 length: 19
D gene: TRBD1
clone size: once

CDR3 protein: CASSQEFGRYEQYF
CDR3 DNA: TGCGCCAGCAGCCAAGAATTTGGCCGCTACGAGCAGTACTTC
V gene: TRBV4-3
J gene: TRBJ2-7
CDR3 length: 14
D gene: NA
clone size: NA

CDR3 protein: CAWSREIPLEVAFF
CDR3 DNA: TGTGCCTGGAGTCGGGAAATTCCCCTGGAGGTTGCTTTCTTT
V gene: TRBV30
J gene: TRBJ1-1
CDR3 length: 14
D gene: NA
clone size: NA

CDR3 protein: CASSPFWTGLNEKLFF
CDR3 DNA: TGCGCCAGCAGCCCCTTTTGGACAGGCCTTAATGAAAAACTGTTTTTT
V gene: TRBV4-3
J gene: TRBJ1-4
CDR3 length: 16
D gene: TRBD1
clone size: NA

CDR3 protein: CAWSGGVHLNQPQHF
CDR3 DNA: TGTGCCTGGAGTGGGGGGGTACACCTTAATCAGCCCCAGCATTTT
V gene: TRBV30
J gene: TRBJ1-5
CDR3 length: 15
D gene: NA
clone size: NA

CDR3 protein: CASGGTVHDGTDTQYF
CDR3 DNA: TGCGCCAGCGGGGGGACGGTGCATGATGGCACAGATACGCAGTATTTT
V gene: TRBV10-1
J gene: TRBJ2-3
CDR3 length: 16
D gene: NA
clone size: NA

CDR3 protein: CASRGADGYTF
CDR3 DNA: TGTGCCAGCAGGGGGGCAGATGGCTACACCTTC
V gene: TRBV2
J gene: TRBJ1-2
CDR3 length: 11
D gene: NA
clone size: NA

CDR3 protein: CASSLGTSADTQYF
CDR3 DNA: TGCGCCAGCAGCCTAGGGACTTCTGCAGATACGCAGTATTTT
V gene: TRBV5-1
J gene: TRBJ2-3
CDR3 length: 14
D gene: NA
clone size: NA

CDR3 protein: CASSALQSSYNSPLHF
CDR3 DNA: TGTGCCAGCAGCGCGCTACAGAGCTCCTATAATTCACCCCTCCACTTT
V gene: TRBV5-4
J gene: TRBJ1-6
CDR3 length: 16
D gene: NA
clone size: NA

CDR3 protein: CSVNRGDDDNYGYTF
CDR3 DNA: TGCAGCGTTAATCGCGGGGACGACGACAATTATGGCTACACCTTC
V gene: TRBV29-1
J gene: TRBJ1-2
CDR3 length: 15
D gene: NA
clone size: NA

CDR3 protein: CASSYLSWHEQYF
CDR3 DNA: TGTGCCAGCAGTTACCTTAGCTGGCACGAGCAGTACTTC
V gene: TRBV6-5
J gene: TRBJ2-7
CDR3 length: 13
D gene: NA
clone size: NA

CDR3 protein: CASSLVGQVYEQYF
CDR3 DNA: TGTGCCAGCAGCTTGGTGGGACAGGTCTACGAGCAGTACTTC
V gene: TRBV5-4
J gene: TRBJ2-7
CDR3 length: 14
D gene: TRBD1
clone size: NA

CDR3 protein: CASSLDSGQRRYF
CDR3 DNA: TGTGCCAGCAGCTTAGATAGCGGCCAACGCAGGTACTTC
V gene: TRBV7-9
J gene: TRBJ2-5
CDR3 length: 13
D gene: NA
clone size: NA

CDR3 protein: CSVGNGQGAGETQYF
CDR3 DNA: TGCAGCGTTGGTAACGGACAGGGGGCAGGGGAGACCCAGTACTTC
V gene: TRBV29-1
J gene: TRBJ2-5
CDR3 length: 15
D gene: TRBD1
clone size: NA

CDR3 protein: CASSQERNTEAFF
CDR3 DNA: TGCGCCAGCAGCCAAGAGAGGAACACTGAAGCTTTCTTT
V gene: TRBV4-3
J gene: TRBJ1-1
CDR3 length: 13
D gene: NA
clone size: NA

CDR3 protein: CSASAGYGYTF
CDR3 DNA: TGCAGTGCTAGTGCGGGGTATGGCTACACCTTC
V gene: TRBV20-1
J gene: TRBJ1-2
CDR3 length: 11
D gene: NA
clone size: NA

CDR3 protein: CASSLDLRGSHSPLHF
CDR3 DNA: TGTGCCAGCAGCTTAGATCTGCGGGGAAGCCATTCACCCCTCCACTTT
V gene: TRBV11-2
J gene: TRBJ1-6
CDR3 length: 16
D gene: NA
clone size: NA

CDR3 protein: CSVGTGNAQPQHF
CDR3 DNA: TGCAGCGTGGGGACAGGGAACGCTCAGCCCCAGCATTTT
V gene: TRBV29-1
J gene: TRBJ1-5
CDR3 length: 13
D gene: TRBD1
clone size: NA

CDR3 protein: CSVAWDRGHEQYF
CDR3 DNA: TGCAGCGTTGCCTGGGACAGGGGACACGAGCAGTACTTC
V gene: TRBV29-1
J gene: TRBJ2-7
CDR3 length: 13
D gene: TRBD1
clone size: NA

CDR3 protein: CASSVNADSSEQYF
CDR3 DNA: TGTGCCAGCAGCGTAAACGCTGATTCGAGCGAGCAGTACTTC
V gene: TRBV9
J gene: TRBJ2-7
CDR3 length: 14
D gene: NA
clone size: few